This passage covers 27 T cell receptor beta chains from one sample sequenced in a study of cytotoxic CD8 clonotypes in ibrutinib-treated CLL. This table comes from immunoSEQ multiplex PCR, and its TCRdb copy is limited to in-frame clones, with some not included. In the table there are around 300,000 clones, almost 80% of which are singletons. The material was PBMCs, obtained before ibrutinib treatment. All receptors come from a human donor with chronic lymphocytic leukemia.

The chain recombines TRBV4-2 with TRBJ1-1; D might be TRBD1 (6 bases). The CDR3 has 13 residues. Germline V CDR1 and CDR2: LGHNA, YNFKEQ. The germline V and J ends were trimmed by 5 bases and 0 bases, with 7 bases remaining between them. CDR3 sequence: CASSTGMNTEAFF. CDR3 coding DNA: TGTGCCAGCAGCACAGGGATGAACACTGAAGCTTTCTTT.

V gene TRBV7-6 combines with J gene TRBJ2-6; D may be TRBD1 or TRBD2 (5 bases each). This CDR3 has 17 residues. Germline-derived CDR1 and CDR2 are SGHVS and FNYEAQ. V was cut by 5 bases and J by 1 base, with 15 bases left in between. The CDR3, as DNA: TGTGCCAGCAGCGGGACCTATGTGGAATCTGGGGCCAACGTCCTGACTTTC. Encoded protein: CASSGTYVESGANVLTF.

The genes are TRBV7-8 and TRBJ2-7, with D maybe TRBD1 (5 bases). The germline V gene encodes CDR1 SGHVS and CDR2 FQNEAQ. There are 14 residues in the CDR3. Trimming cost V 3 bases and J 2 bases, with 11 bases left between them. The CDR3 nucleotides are TGTGCCAGCAGCTTGAAAACAGGTCCCTACGAGCAGTACTTC. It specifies CASSLKTGPYEQYF.

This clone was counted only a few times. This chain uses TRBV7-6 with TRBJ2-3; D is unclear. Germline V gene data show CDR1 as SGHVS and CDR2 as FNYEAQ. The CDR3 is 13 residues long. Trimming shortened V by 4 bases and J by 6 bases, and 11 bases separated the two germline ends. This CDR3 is CASSSSQSDTQYF. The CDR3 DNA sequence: TGTGCCAGCAGCTCTTCCCAGTCGGATACGCAGTATTTT. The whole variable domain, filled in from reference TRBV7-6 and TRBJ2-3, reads GAGVSQSPRYKVTKRGQDVALRCDPISGHVSLYWYRQALGQGPEFLTYFNYEAQQDKSGLPNDRFSAERPEGSISTLTIQRTEQRDSAMYRCASSSSQSDTQYFGPGTRLTVL.

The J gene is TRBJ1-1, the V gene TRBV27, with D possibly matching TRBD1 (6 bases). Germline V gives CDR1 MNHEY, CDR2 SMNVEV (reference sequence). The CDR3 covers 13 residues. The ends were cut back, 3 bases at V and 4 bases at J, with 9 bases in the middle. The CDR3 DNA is TGTGCCAGCAGTTTTAAGGGGGTCACTGAAGCTTTCTTT. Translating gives CASSFKGVTEAFF.

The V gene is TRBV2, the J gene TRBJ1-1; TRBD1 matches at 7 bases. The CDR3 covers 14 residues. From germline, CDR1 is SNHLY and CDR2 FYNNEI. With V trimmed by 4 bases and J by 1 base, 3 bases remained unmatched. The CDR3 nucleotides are TGTGCCAGCAGTGGACAGGGATCGAACACTGAAGCTTTCTTT. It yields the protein CASSGQGSNTEAFF.

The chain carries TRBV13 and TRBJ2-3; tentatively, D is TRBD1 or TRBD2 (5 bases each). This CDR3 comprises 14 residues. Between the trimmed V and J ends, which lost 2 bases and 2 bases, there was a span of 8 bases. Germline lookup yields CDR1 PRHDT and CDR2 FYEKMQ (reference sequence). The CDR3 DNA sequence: TGTGCCAGCAGCTTATCGGGGACCACAGATACGCAGTATTTT. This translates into CASSLSGTTDTQYF.

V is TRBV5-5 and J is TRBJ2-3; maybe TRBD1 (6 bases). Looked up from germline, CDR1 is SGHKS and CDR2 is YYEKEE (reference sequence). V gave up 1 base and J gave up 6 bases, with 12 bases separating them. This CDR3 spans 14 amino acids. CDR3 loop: CASSLRDNYDTQYF. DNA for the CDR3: TGTGCCAGCAGCTTGAGGGACAATTACGATACGCAGTATTTT.

The CDR3 DNA follows: TGTGCCAGCAGGCCGTCGGGACAGGGAGAATTAAGAGGCTACACCTTC. Its protein product is CASRPSGQGELRGYTF. The rearrangement uses TRBV28 and TRBJ1-2, with TRBD1 identical over 9 bases. J was trimmed by 8 bases and V by 6 bases; bases with no gene match: 16. The germline CDR1 and CDR2 sequences are MDHEN and SYDVKM. CDR3 size: 16 residues.

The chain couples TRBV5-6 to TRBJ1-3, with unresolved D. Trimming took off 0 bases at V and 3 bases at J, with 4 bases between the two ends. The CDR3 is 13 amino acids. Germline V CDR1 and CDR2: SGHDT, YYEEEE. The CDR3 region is CASSLGRGNTIYF. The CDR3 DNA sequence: TGTGCCAGCAGCTTGGGGCGTGGAAACACCATATATTTT.

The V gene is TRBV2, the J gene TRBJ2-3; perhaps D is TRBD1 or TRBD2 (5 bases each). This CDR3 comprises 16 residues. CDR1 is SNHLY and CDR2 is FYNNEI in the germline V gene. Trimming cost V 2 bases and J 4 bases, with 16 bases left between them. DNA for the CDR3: TGTGCCAGCAGTGAAATTCCCATGGGGGACCCAGATACGCAGTATTTT. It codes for CASSEIPMGDPDTQYF.

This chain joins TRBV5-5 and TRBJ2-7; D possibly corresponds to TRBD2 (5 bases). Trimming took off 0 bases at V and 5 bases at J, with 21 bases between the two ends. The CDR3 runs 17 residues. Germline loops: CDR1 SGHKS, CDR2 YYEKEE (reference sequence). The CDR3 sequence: CASSLVGSTLLVHEQYF. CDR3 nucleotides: TGTGCCAGCAGCTTGGTGGGGAGCACTCTTCTGGTTCACGAGCAGTACTTC.

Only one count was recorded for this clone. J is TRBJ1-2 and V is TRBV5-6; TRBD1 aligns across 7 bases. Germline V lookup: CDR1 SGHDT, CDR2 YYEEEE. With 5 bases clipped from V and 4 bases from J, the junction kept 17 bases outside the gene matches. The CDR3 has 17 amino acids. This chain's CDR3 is CASSLTGTAIRSYGYTF. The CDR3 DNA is TGTGCCAGCAGTCTGACCGGGACAGCGATCCGATCCTATGGCTACACCTTC.

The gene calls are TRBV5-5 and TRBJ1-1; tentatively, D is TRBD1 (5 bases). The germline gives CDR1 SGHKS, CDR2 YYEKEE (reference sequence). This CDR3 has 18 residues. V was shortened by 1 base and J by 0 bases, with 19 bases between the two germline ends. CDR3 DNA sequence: TGTGCCAGCAGCTTGTTCCCGGGGACGGCAAAGATGAACACTGAAGCTTTCTTT. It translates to CASSLFPGTAKMNTEAFF.

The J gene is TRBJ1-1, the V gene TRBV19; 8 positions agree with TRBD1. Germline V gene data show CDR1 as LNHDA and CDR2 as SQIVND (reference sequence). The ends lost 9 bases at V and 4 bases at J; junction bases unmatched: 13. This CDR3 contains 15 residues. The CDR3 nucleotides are TGTGCCAGCACGATATTACAGGGGGAAGGCACTGAAGCTTTCTTT. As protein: CASTILQGEGTEAFF.

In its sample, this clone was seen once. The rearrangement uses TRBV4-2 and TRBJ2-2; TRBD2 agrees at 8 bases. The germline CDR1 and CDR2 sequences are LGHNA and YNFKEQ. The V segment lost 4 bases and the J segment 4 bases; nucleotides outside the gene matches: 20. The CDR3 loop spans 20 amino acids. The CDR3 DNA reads TGTGCCAGCAGCCCCCCATTCCGACTAGCGAAAGAGGGTTCCACCGGGGAGCTGTTTTTT. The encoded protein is CASSPPFRLAKEGSTGELFF.

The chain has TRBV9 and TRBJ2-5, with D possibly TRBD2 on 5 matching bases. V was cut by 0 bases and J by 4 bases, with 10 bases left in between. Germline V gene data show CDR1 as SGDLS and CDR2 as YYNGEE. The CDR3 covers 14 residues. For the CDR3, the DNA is TGTGCCAGCAGCGTAGCCTCGGGATCAGAGACCCAGTACTTC. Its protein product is CASSVASGSETQYF. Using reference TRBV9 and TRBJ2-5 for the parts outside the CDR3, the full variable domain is DSGVTQTPKHLITATGQRVTLRCSPRSGDLSVYWYQQSLDQGLQFLIQYYNGEERAKGNILERFSAQQFPDLHSELNLSSLELGDSALYFCASSVASGSETQYFGPGTRLLVL.

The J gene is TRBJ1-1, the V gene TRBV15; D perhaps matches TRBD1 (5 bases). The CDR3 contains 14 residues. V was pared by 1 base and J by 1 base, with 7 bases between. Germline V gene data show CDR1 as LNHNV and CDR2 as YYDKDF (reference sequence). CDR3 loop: CATSRAGWNTEAFF. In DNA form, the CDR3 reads TGTGCCACCAGCAGAGCAGGGTGGAACACTGAAGCTTTCTTT.

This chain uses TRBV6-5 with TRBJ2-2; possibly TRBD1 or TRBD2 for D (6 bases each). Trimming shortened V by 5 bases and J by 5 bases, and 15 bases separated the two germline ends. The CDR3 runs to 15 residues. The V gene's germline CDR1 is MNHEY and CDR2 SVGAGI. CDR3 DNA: TGTGCCAGCAGTACACCCCCGGGGGCAACCGGGGAGCTGTTTTTT. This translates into CASSTPPGATGELFF.

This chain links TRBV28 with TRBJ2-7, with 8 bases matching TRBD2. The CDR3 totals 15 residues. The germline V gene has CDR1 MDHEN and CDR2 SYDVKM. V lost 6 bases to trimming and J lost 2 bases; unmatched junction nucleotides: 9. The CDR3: CASRNHGRAPYEQYF. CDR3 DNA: TGTGCCAGCAGAAACCACGGGAGGGCACCCTACGAGCAGTACTTC.

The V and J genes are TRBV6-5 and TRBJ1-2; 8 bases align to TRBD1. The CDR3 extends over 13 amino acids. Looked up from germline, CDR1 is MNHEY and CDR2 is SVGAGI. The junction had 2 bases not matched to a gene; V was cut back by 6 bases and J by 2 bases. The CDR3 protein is CASRRDRNYGYTF. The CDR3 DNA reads TGTGCCAGCAGACGGGACAGGAACTATGGCTACACCTTC.

CDR3 bases: TGCGCCAGCAGCCAAGGGGTTAGCGGCTCCTACGAGCAGTACTTC. Residues: CASSQGVSGSYEQYF. The rearrangement joins TRBV4-1 to TRBJ2-7; perhaps TRBD2 as D (6 bases). CDR3 length equals 15 residues. Trimming stripped 1 base from V and 0 bases from J, with 10 bases between. Germline CDR1 MGHRA, CDR2 YSYEKL.

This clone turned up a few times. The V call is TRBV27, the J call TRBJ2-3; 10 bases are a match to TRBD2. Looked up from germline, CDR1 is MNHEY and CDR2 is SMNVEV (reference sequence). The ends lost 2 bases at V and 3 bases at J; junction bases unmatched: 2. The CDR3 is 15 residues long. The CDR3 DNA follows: TGTGCCAGCAGTTTAGGACTAGCGGTTACAGATACGCAGTATTTT. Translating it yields CASSLGLAVTDTQYF.

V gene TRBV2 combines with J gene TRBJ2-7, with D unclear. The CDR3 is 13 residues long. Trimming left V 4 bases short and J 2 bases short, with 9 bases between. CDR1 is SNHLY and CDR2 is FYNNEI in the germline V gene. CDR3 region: CASSAGVTYEQYF. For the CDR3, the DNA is TGTGCCAGCAGTGCTGGAGTTACCTACGAGCAGTACTTC.

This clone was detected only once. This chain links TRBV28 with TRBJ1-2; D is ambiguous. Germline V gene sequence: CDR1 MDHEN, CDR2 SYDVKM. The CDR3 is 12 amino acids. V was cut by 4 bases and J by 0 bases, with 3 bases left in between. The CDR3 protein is CASSSTNYGYTF. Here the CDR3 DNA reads TGTGCCAGCAGTTCGACTAACTATGGCTACACCTTC.

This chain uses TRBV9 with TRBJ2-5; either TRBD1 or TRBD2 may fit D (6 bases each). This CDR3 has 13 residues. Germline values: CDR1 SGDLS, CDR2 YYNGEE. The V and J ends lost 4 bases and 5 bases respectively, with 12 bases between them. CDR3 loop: CASSLGGWETQYF. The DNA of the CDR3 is TGTGCCAGCAGCCTAGGGGGGTGGGAGACCCAGTACTTC.

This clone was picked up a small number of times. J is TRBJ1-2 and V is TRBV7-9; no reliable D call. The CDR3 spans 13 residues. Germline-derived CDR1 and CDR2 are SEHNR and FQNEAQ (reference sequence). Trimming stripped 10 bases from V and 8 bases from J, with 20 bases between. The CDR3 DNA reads TGTGCCACAGTCCCCGCGGCGGCTTACGGCTACACCTTC. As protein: CATVPAAAYGYTF.